These 16 T cell receptor beta chains originate from one sample sequenced in a study of blood T cell repertoires in COVID-19. Profiling relied on immunoSEQ multiplex PCR, and the TCRdb table lists in-frame clones only, not all of them. This table holds about 190,000 clones, nearly 90% found once. The source material was peripheral blood. Every receptor here comes from a woman aged 40 to 50 who had recovered from COVID-19.

The V call is TRBV9, the J call TRBJ1-3; no reliable D call. The CDR3 extends over 14 amino acids. V dropped 0 bases and J dropped 3 bases, with 7 bases sitting between them. Germline CDR1 reads SGDLS; CDR2 reads YYNGEE. The CDR3 protein is CASSVAEFGNTIYF. The CDR3 DNA reads TGTGCCAGCAGCGTAGCTGAGTTTGGAAACACCATATATTTT.

This clone was picked up a small number of times. The CDR3 region has the DNA TGTGCCAGCAGACGAGGGATCCAAGAGACCCAGTACTTC. Translation: CASRRGIQETQYF. V is TRBV7-6 and J is TRBJ2-5, with a possible D match to TRBD2 (5 bases). This CDR3 is 13 amino acids long. The germline V gene encodes CDR1 SGHVS and CDR2 FNYEAQ. V was shortened by 6 bases and J by 1 base, with 9 bases between the two germline ends.

The chain carries TRBV7-9 and TRBJ2-1, with D uncertain. V lost 5 bases to trimming and J lost 4 bases, with 6 bases between them. The germline V gene has CDR1 SEHNR and CDR2 FQNEAQ (reference sequence). The CDR3 has 12 residues. The CDR3 loop reads CASSVAYNEQFF. The CDR3 DNA is TGTGCCAGCAGCGTGGCATACAATGAGCAGTTCTTC.

The chain has TRBV3-1 (or the pseudogene TRBV3-2) and TRBJ1-5, with 10 bases matching TRBD1. V trimming: 5 bases; J trimming: 6 bases; junction bases outside the gene matches: 7. CDR3 length: 15 amino acids. Germline V gene sequence: CDR1 LGHDT, CDR2 YNNKEL (reference sequence). In DNA form, the CDR3 reads TGTGCCAGCAGCTTAGGGACAGGGGTGATTCAGCCCCAGCATTTT. This sequence encodes CASSLGTGVIQPQHF.

V usage is TRBV27 and J usage is TRBJ2-2, with D unresolved. Germline-derived CDR1 and CDR2 are MNHEY and SMNVEV (reference sequence). The CDR3 has 14 amino acids. Trimming removed 0 bases from V and 1 base from J, with 3 bases in between. The CDR3 spells CASSLSGNTGELFF. Written as DNA, the CDR3 is TGTGCCAGCAGTTTATCCGGGAACACCGGGGAGCTGTTTTTT.

This clone is a singleton in its sample. The chain has TRBV30 and TRBJ2-2, with D maybe TRBD2 (5 bases). Per germline, CDR1 GTSNPN and CDR2 SVGIG (reference sequence). Trimming left V 2 bases short and J 6 bases short, with 10 bases between. The CDR3 has 13 amino acids. CDR3 loop: CAWSRGIAGELFF. As DNA, the CDR3 is TGTGCCTGGAGTCGGGGTATCGCCGGGGAGCTGTTTTTT.

J is TRBJ2-5 and V is TRBV18, with TRBD2 identical over 9 bases. The CDR3 contains 14 residues. Per germline, CDR1 KGHSH and CDR2 LQKENI. Trimming at V came to 6 bases and at J to 7 bases, leaving 9 bases not matched to a gene. CDR3 in amino acids: CASSLTSGPGTQYF. The CDR3 nucleotides read TGTGCCAGCTCCCTGACTAGCGGTCCCGGGACCCAGTACTTC.

The J gene is TRBJ2-1, the V gene TRBV6-2 or TRBV6-3; D is unresolved. This CDR3 has 12 amino acids. Between the trimmed V and J ends, which lost 4 bases and 5 bases, there was a span of 6 bases. Germline lookup yields CDR1 MNHEY and CDR2 SVGEGT. CDR3 loop: CASSLSHNEQFF. Here the CDR3 DNA reads TGTGCCAGCAGTTTGTCTCACAATGAGCAGTTCTTC.

V usage is TRBV5-5 and J usage is TRBJ2-1; D is possibly TRBD2 (6 bases). There are 15 residues in the CDR3. Germline assignment: CDR1 SGHKS and CDR2 YYEKEE (reference sequence). V lost 2 bases and J 6 bases, leaving 15 bases between the germline ends. The CDR3 loop is CASSLGSLASNEQFF. The CDR3 coding sequence is TGTGCCAGCAGCTTAGGGTCACTAGCCAGCAATGAGCAGTTCTTC.

A single count supports this clone. V usage is TRBV27 and J usage is TRBJ1-2; TRBD1 is a possible D gene (5 bases). V dropped 2 bases and J dropped 8 bases, with 18 bases sitting between them. CDR1 and CDR2 from the germline V gene are MNHEY and SMNVEV (reference sequence). The CDR3 sequence is 15 residues long. The CDR3 protein is CASSLALDRAGGYTF. The CDR3 nucleotides are TGTGCCAGCAGTTTAGCCCTGGACCGGGCAGGGGGCTACACCTTC.

Concerning this clone itself: Other DNA variants within this sample encode the same CDR3. This rearrangement joins TRBV3-1 (or the pseudogene TRBV3-2) to TRBJ1-1; 8 nucleotides agree with TRBD1. Per the germline V gene, CDR1 is LGHDT and CDR2 is YNNKEL (reference sequence). The CDR3 consists of 15 residues. Losses at the gene ends were 4 bases for V and 1 base for J; bases not matched to a gene: 5. The CDR3 coding sequence is TGTGCCAGCAGCCCTTCCGGGACAGGGAACACTGAAGCTTTCTTT. Encoded protein: CASSPSGTGNTEAFF.

The chain uses TRBV7-9 and TRBJ1-1; D ambiguous. The V gene's germline CDR1 is SEHNR and CDR2 FQNEAQ (reference sequence). Between the trimmed V and J ends, which lost 8 bases and 1 base, there was a span of 11 bases. The CDR3 is made up of 13 amino acids. In DNA, the CDR3 is TGTGCCAGCCGCACACGGGGGAACACTGAAGCTTTCTTT. Translation gives CASRTRGNTEAFF.

The count of this clone is one. The chain has TRBV7-2 and TRBJ1-6; D possibly corresponds to TRBD1 (6 bases). Trimming took off 2 bases at V and 3 bases at J, with 11 bases between the two ends. Per the germline V gene, CDR1 is SGHTA and CDR2 is FQGNSA. This CDR3 region has 16 residues. This CDR3 reads CASSLNRAHYNSPLHF. The CDR3 DNA sequence: TGTGCCAGCAGCTTAAACAGGGCCCACTATAATTCACCCCTCCACTTT. Supplemented by reference TRBV7-2 and TRBJ1-6, the full variable domain reads GAGVSQSPSNKVTEKGKDVELRCDPISGHTALYWYRQSLGQGLEFLIYFQGNSAPDKSGLPSDRFSAERTGGSVSTLTIQRTQQEDSAVYLCASSLNRAHYNSPLHFGNGTRLTVT.

The chain uses TRBV9 and TRBJ1-4, with 7 bases lining up with TRBD1. The CDR3 is 15 amino acids. J lost 3 bases, V lost 3 bases, and 5 bases had no gene match. The germline V gene encodes CDR1 SGDLS and CDR2 YYNGEE. The CDR3 DNA reads TGTGCCAGCAGCGAGGGGACAGAGGCTAATGAAAAACTGTTTTTT. This sequence encodes CASSEGTEANEKLFF.

CDR3 region: CAISATSADTQYF. The CDR3 nucleotides read TGTGCCATCAGTGCTACTAGTGCAGATACGCAGTATTTT. The genes are TRBV10-3 and TRBJ2-3; D is perhaps TRBD2 (5 bases). V was trimmed by 4 bases and J by 4 bases, leaving 9 bases between them. Germline-derived CDR1 and CDR2 are ENHRY and SYGVKD. This CDR3 has 13 residues.

The chain links TRBV19 to TRBJ2-5; TRBD1 agrees at 7 bases. The trim removed 3 bases at V and 3 bases at J, leaving 7 bases unmatched. This CDR3 comprises 15 residues. Germline V gene lookup returns CDR1 LNHDA and CDR2 SQIVND (reference sequence). The CDR3 bases are TGTGCCAGTAGTATTTGGAATACAGGGGAAGAGACCCAGTACTTC. Its translation is CASSIWNTGEETQYF.